These 18 T cell receptor beta chains were sequenced from one sample in a study of blood T cell repertoires in COVID-19 (dated by TCRdb to the early 2020s). The library was prepared using the immunoSEQ multiplex PCR assay. Not all clones reach the TCRdb copy of this immuneACCESS table, which keeps in-frame sequences only. Checked studies attribute under half of the gap to unresolved V genes and leave the rest unexplained. For this sample there are around 500,000 clones; 70% to 90% appear just once. The ten largest clones capture approximately 2.9% of the sample. The sequenced material came from peripheral blood. The receptors derive from a human donor in a cohort sampled during active COVID-19.

The chain links TRBV7-8 to TRBJ2-1, with TRBD2 matching over 10 bases. V shed 3 bases, J shed 7 bases, and the junction held 9 bases outside the gene matches. The CDR3 runs 16 residues. CDR1 is SGHVS, CDR2 FQNEAQ, per germline. CDR3: CASSFTRAGGPNEQFF. The CDR3, as DNA: TGTGCCAGCAGCTTTACTCGAGCGGGAGGGCCGAATGAGCAGTTCTTC.

Note on this clone: Additional DNA sequences in this sample encode the identical CDR3. CDR3 bases: TGCGCCAGCAGCCCAGGACTAGCGGGAGGACAAGAGACCCAGTACTTC. This sequence encodes CASSPGLAGGQETQYF. The chain links TRBV5-1 to TRBJ2-5, with 14 bases identical to TRBD2. Unmatched junction bases numbered 4, after V lost 4 bases and J lost 2 bases. The CDR3 is 16 residues long. Germline CDR1 SGHRS, CDR2 YFSETQ.

The chain couples TRBV25-1 to TRBJ1-2; 8 positions agree with TRBD1. V was pared by 5 bases and J by 2 bases, with 13 bases of the junction left unmatched. This CDR3 contains 17 residues. Germline values: CDR1 MGHDK, CDR2 SYGVNS. DNA of the CDR3: TGTGCCAGCAGTTCGGGGACAGGCCTTATGAGAAACTATGGCTACACCTTC. This translates into CASSSGTGLMRNYGYTF.

V usage is TRBV28 and J usage is TRBJ2-3; perhaps TRBD2 as D (7 bases). The CDR3 length is 15 residues. Trimming took off 5 bases at V and 5 bases at J, with 17 bases between the two ends. CDR1 MDHEN and CDR2 SYDVKM come from the germline V gene. The CDR3 DNA reads TGTGCCAGCAGTCGCGGGGGCTCTGAGGGAGATACGCAGTATTTT. Translated, it gives CASSRGGSEGDTQYF.

V is TRBV5-1 and J is TRBJ1-4, with TRBD1 as a possible D gene (5 bases). CDR3 length: 15 residues. Trimming shortened V by 4 bases and J by 8 bases, and 18 bases separated the two germline ends. The germline CDR1 and CDR2 sequences are SGHRS and YFSETQ. CDR3 in amino acids: CASSQGTSSGEKLFF. In DNA form, the CDR3 reads TGCGCCAGCAGCCAAGGGACCTCCAGCGGGGAAAAACTGTTTTTT.

The chain has TRBV30 and TRBJ2-2, with 7 positions matching TRBD2. With V trimmed by 2 bases and J by 1 base, 4 bases remained unmatched. This CDR3 has 15 residues. The germline V gene has CDR1 GTSNPN and CDR2 SVGIG (reference sequence). The DNA of the CDR3 is TGTGCCTGGAGTAGGGCTAGCGGGAACACCGGGGAGCTGTTTTTT. It encodes CAWSRASGNTGELFF.

The CDR3 sequence: CASSSLGSGSDQETQYF. The DNA for the CDR3 is TGTGCCAGTAGTTCCCTGGGTAGCGGATCCGACCAAGAGACCCAGTACTTC. The chain is built from TRBV19 and TRBJ2-5; tentative D call: TRBD2 (6 bases). This CDR3 region has 17 residues. The V end lost 5 bases, the J end lost 0 bases, and 19 bases lay between the germline ends. Germline lookup yields CDR1 LNHDA and CDR2 SQIVND (reference sequence).

V gene TRBV7-2 combines with J gene TRBJ2-7; TRBD2 matches at 7 bases. Germline V gene lookup returns CDR1 SGHTA and CDR2 FQGNSA. The junction had 4 bases not matched to a gene; V was cut back by 8 bases and J by 6 bases. The CDR3 has 11 amino acids. The CDR3 protein is CASGGGLEQYF. As DNA, the CDR3 is TGTGCCAGCGGCGGGGGACTCGAGCAGTACTTC.

The chain has TRBV7-2 and TRBJ2-2; 8 positions agree with TRBD2. Trimming at V came to 3 bases and at J to 3 bases, leaving 0 bases not matched to a gene. CDR1 SGHTA and CDR2 FQGNSA come from the germline V gene. There are 14 residues in the CDR3. CDR3 region: CASSFSGDTGELFF. As DNA, the CDR3 is TGTGCCAGCAGCTTTAGCGGGGACACCGGGGAGCTGTTTTTT.

The chain couples TRBV19 to TRBJ1-5; D unresolved. V shed 3 bases and J shed 6 bases, with 18 bases lying between them. CDR1 LNHDA and CDR2 SQIVND come from the germline V gene (reference sequence). The CDR3 loop spans 16 amino acids. CDR3 sequence (DNA): TGTGCCAGTAGTATCTCGAAATCTGGAGCAGTTCAGCCCCAGCATTTT. Amino acids: CASSISKSGAVQPQHF.

This clone was detected a few times. This chain uses TRBV30 with TRBJ1-5, with 8 bases lining up with TRBD1. Per germline, CDR1 GTSNPN and CDR2 SVGIG (reference sequence). With 2 bases clipped from V and 3 bases from J, the junction kept 6 bases outside the gene matches. The CDR3 is 15 amino acids. The CDR3 nucleotides are TGTGCCTGGAGTCCCCACAGGGGGGACAATCAGCCCCAGCATTTT. Its protein product is CAWSPHRGDNQPQHF.

V is TRBV7-2 and J is TRBJ1-5; 7 nucleotides match TRBD1. Trimming removed 1 base from V and 6 bases from J; junction bases left unmatched: 9. This CDR3 region has 16 residues. Per the germline V gene, CDR1 is SGHTA and CDR2 is FQGNSA. DNA of the CDR3: TGTGCCAGCAGCTTAGAGCAACTACAGGGGTTTCAGCCCCAGCATTTT. It yields the protein CASSLEQLQGFQPQHF.

V usage is TRBV28 and J usage is TRBJ2-7, with a weak D call TRBD1 (5 bases). The germline V gene has CDR1 MDHEN and CDR2 SYDVKM. Deletions cut 6 bases from V and 1 base from J, with 7 bases between. The CDR3 is made up of 12 amino acids. The CDR3 nucleotides are TGTGCCAGCAGGACAGCATCCTACGAGCAGTACTTC. Its translation is CASRTASYEQYF.

This clone was counted between two and nine times. The chain links TRBV7-2 to TRBJ2-3; a possible D gene is TRBD2 (5 bases). This CDR3 region has 15 residues. Germline V gene lookup returns CDR1 SGHTA and CDR2 FQGNSA. V lost 3 bases and J 6 bases, leaving 16 bases between the germline ends. CDR3: CASSFGGGRRDTQYF. CDR3 DNA sequence: TGTGCCAGCAGCTTCGGAGGAGGCCGCAGGGATACGCAGTATTTT.

The chain recombines TRBV6-6 with TRBJ1-2; weak D call: TRBD1 (5 bases). The CDR3 extends over 15 amino acids. V was clipped by 0 bases and J by 2 bases, with 10 bases between them. Germline CDR1 and CDR2: MNHNY and SVGAGI (reference sequence). The CDR3 region has the DNA TGTGCCAGCAGTTACTCGGCAGGGCAAAACTATGGCTACACCTTC. Translating it yields CASSYSAGQNYGYTF.

In DNA form, the CDR3 reads TGTGCCTGGTCGATGGGGGGAACTGAAGCTTTCTTT. This translates into CAWSMGGTEAFF. The chain is built from TRBV30 and TRBJ1-1; weak D call: TRBD1 (5 bases). With 5 bases removed from V and 5 bases from J, the gap between germline ends came to 12 bases. Germline V gives CDR1 GTSNPN, CDR2 SVGIG (reference sequence). The CDR3 has 12 residues.

This rearrangement joins TRBV27 to TRBJ1-2; 7 bases map to TRBD1. This CDR3 spans 13 amino acids. J lost 3 bases, V lost 6 bases, and 4 bases had no gene match. Germline CDR1 and CDR2: MNHEY and SMNVEV (reference sequence). CDR3 sequence reads: CASRTDRDYGYTF. Written as DNA, the CDR3 is TGTGCCAGCAGAACCGACAGGGACTATGGCTACACCTTC.

The chain couples TRBV7-2 to TRBJ1-1; D is unclear. The germline V gene encodes CDR1 SGHTA and CDR2 FQGNSA. V was cut by 0 bases and J by 6 bases, with 14 bases left in between. CDR3 size: 15 residues. The CDR3 DNA is TGTGCCAGCAGCTTAGCGGCCCTGAGGGTCTCTGAAGCTTTCTTT. Translating gives CASSLAALRVSEAFF.